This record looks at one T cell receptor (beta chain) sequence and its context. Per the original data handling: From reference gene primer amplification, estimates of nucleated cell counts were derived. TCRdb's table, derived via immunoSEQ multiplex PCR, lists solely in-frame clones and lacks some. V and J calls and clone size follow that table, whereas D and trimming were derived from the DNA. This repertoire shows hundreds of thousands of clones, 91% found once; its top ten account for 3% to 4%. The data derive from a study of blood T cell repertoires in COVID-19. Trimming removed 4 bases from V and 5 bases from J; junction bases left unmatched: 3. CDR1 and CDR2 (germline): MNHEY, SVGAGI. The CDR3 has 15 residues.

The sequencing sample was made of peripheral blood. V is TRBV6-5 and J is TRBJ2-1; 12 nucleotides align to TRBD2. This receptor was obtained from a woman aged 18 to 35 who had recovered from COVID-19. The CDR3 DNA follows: TGTGCCAGCAGTTCGGGACTAGCGGGCAACAATGAGCAGTTCTTC. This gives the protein CASSSGLAGNNEQFF.